This entry concerns a single T cell receptor (beta chain). Antigen unknown. Germline assignment: CDR1 GTSNPN and CDR2 SVGIG (reference sequence). The CDR3 extends over 16 amino acids. Trimming removed 0 bases at V and 2 bases at J, with 17 bases between. It was with 60 Vbeta and 13 Jbeta primers that the PCR ran. TCRdb keeps only in-frame clones here, not all; method: immunoSEQ multiplex PCR. In the table there are about 170,000 clones, 85% of which are singletons. The data stem from a study of cytomegalovirus exposure and HLA in healthy donors. General study results and limits: A later analysis reportedly found fewer N-insertions in an Asian-associated ancestry cluster than the roughly 700-donor mean. Common viral pathogens were later found to be apparently linked to several of the most significant clusters.

Input material: PBMCs. The chain is built from TRBV30 and TRBJ2-7; no clear D gene. This TCR was sampled from a boy younger than 10 in good health and CMV-seronegative. The CDR3 DNA reads TGTGCCTGGAGTGTATTGGCGGTGGCCCGGCCCTACGAGCAGTACTTC. It yields the protein CAWSVLAVARPYEQYF.